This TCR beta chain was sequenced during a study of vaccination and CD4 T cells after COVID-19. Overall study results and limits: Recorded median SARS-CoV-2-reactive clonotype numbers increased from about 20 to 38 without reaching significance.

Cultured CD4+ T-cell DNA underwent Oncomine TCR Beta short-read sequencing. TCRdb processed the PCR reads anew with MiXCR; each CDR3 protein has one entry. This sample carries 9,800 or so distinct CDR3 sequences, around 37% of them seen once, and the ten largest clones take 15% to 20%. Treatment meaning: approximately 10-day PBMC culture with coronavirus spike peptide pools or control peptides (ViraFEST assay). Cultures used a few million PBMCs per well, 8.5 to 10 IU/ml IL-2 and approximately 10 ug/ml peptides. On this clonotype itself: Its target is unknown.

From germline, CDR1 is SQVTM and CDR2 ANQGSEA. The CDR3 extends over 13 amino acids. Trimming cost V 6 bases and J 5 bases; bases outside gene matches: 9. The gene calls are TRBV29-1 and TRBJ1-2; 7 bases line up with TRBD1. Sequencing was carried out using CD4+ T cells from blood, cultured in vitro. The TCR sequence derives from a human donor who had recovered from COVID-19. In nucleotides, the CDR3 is TGCAGCGTCTCCGGACAGGCCGATTATGGCTACACCTTC. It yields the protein CSVSGQADYGYTF.